This TCR beta chain was profiled in a study of cytotoxic CD8 clonotypes in ibrutinib-treated CLL. For the study at large: In all, more than 10 patients were relapsed/refractory, about 15 were treatment-naive and roughly 18 were IGHV unmutated. Responses comprised 25 or so partial and 2 complete; at median approximately 68 months, about 15 remained remitted and about 12 progressed.

Data came from immunoSEQ multiplex PCR; TCRdb stores just in-frame clones and leaves some out. The sample shows 160,000 or so clones, roughly four fifths of them seen only once. Germline V gene data show CDR1 as SNHLY and CDR2 as FYNNEI. CDR3 size: 13 residues. V trimming: 7 bases; J trimming: 7 bases; junction bases outside the gene matches: 7. The sequence came from a human donor with chronic lymphocytic leukemia. The sequencing used PBMCs, collected after 24 months of ibrutinib treatment. J is TRBJ1-5 and V is TRBV2; 7 bases fit TRBD1. The CDR3 DNA follows: TGTGCCAGCACTGGAGGGGGCACGCAGCCCCAGCATTTT. Protein sequence: CASTGGGTQPQHF.